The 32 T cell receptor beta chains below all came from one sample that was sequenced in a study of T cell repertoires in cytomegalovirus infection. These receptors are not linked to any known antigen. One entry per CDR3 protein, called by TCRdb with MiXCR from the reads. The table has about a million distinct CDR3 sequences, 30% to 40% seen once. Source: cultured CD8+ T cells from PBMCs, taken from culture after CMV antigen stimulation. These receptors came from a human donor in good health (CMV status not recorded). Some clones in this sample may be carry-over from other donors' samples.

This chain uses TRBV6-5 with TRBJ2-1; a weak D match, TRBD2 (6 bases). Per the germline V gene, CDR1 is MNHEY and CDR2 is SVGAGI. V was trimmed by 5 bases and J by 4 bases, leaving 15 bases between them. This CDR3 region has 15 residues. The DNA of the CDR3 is TGTGCCAGCAGTCCCTGGGCGGGGTTTTACAATGAGCAGTTCTTC. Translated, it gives CASSPWAGFYNEQFF.

DNA of the CDR3: TGTGCCAGCAGTTTAACCACTCTCCACGAGCAGTACTTC. Its translation is CASSLTTLHEQYF. The chain employs TRBV12-3 or TRBV12-4 and TRBJ2-7; D remains unclear. The CDR3 loop spans 13 amino acids. V was cut by 2 bases and J by 5 bases, with 10 bases left in between.

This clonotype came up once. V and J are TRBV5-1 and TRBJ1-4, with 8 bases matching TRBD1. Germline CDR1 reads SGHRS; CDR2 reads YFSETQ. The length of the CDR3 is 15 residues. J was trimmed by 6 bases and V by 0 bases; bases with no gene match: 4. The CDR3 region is CASSLGDRSYEKLFF. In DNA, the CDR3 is TGCGCCAGCAGCTTGGGGGACAGGTCGTATGAAAAACTGTTTTTT.

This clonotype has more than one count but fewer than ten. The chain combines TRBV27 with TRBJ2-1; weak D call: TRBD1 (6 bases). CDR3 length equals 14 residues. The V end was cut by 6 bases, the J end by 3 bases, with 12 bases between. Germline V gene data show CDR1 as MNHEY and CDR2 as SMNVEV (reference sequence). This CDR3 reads CASRGRGYYNEQFF. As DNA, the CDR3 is TGTGCCAGCAGGGGAAGGGGGTACTACAATGAGCAGTTCTTC.

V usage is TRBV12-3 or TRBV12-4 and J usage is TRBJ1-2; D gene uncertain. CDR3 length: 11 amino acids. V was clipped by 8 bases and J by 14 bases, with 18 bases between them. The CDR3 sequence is CASGPVGTLTF. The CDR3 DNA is TGTGCCAGCGGCCCAGTGGGCACCTTAACCTTC.

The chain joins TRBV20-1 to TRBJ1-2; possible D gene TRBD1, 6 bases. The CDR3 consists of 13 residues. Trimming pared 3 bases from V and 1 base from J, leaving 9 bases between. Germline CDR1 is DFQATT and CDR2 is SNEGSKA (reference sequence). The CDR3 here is CSARDSHNYGYTF. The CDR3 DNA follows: TGCAGTGCTAGGGACAGTCATAACTATGGCTACACCTTC.

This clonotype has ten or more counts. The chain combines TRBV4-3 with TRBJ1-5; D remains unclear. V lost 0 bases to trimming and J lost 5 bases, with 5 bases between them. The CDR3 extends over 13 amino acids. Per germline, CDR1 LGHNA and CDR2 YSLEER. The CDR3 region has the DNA TGCGCCAGCAGCCAAGATACGGATCAGCCCCAGCATTTT. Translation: CASSQDTDQPQHF.

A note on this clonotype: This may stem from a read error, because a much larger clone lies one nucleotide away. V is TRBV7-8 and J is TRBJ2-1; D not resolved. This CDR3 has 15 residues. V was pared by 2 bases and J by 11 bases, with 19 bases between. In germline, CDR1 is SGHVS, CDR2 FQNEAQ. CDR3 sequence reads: CASSLTAGPLGKQFF. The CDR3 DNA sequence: TGTGCCAGCAGCTTAACGGCAGGCCCCTTGGGGAAGCAGTTCTTC.

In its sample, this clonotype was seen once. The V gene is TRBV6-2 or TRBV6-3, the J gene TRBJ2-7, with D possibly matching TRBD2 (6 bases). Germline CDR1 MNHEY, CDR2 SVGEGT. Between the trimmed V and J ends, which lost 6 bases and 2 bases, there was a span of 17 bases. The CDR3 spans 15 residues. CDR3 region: CASRAGWEKPYEQYV. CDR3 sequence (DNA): TGTGCCAGCAGGGCGGGATGGGAAAAACCCTACGAGCAGTACGTC.

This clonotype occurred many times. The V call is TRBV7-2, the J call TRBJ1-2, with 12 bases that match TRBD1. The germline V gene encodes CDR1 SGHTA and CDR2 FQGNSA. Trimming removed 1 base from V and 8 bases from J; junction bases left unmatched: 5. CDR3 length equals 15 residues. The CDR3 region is CASSLGGTGGGGYTF. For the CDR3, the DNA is TGTGCCAGCAGCTTAGGTGGGACAGGGGGCGGCGGCTACACCTTC.

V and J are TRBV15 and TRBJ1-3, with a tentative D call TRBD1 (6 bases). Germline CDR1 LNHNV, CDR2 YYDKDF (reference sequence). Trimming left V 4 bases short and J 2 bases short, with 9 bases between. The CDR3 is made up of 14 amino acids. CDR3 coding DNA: TGTGCCACCAGCACGAGGGGGGCTGGAAACACCATATATTTT. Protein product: CATSTRGAGNTIYF.

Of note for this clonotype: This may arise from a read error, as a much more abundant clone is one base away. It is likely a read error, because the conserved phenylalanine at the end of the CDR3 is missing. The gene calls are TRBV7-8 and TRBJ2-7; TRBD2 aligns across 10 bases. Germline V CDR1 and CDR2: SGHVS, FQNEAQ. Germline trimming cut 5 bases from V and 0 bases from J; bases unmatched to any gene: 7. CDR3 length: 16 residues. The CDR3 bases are TGTGCCAGCAGCCCCCCGACTAGCGGGTCCTCCTACGAGCAGTACTAC. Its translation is CASSPPTSGSSYEQYY.

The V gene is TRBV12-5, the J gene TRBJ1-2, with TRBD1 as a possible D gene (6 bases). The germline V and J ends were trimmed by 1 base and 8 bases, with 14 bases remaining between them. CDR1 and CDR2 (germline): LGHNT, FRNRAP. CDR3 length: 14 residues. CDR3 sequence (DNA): TGTGCTAGTGGTTTGGGCCAAGGGGGACGGGGCTACACCTTC. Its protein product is CASGLGQGGRGYTF.

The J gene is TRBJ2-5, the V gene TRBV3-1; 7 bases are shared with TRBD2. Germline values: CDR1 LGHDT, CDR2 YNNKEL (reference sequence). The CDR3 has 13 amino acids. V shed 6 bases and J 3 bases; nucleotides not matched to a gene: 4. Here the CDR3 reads CASREGREETQYF. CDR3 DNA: TGTGCCAGCAGGGAAGGGAGGGAAGAGACCCAGTACTTC.

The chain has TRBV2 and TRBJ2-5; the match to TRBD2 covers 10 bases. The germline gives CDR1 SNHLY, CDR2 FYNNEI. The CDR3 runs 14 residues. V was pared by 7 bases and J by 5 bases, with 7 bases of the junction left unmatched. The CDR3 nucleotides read TGTGCCAGCACTCCACTAGCGGGGAGTGAGACCCAGTACTTC. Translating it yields CASTPLAGSETQYF.

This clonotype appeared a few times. The CDR3 nucleotides are TGTGCCAGTAGTATGGACAGAAAGATTAAAGCTTTCTTT. It codes for CASSMDRKIKAFF. The chain employs TRBV19 and TRBJ1-1, with D perhaps TRBD1 (6 bases). The germline CDR1 and CDR2 sequences are LNHDA and SQIVND (reference sequence). Trimming removed 3 bases from V and 9 bases from J, with 14 bases in between. The CDR3 length is 13 residues.

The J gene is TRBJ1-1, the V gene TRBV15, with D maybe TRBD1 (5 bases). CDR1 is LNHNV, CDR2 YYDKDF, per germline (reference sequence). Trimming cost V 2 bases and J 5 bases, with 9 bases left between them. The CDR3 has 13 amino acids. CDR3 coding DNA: TGTGCCACCAGCAGATCCGGGGGTACTGAAGCTTTCTTT. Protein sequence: CATSRSGGTEAFF.

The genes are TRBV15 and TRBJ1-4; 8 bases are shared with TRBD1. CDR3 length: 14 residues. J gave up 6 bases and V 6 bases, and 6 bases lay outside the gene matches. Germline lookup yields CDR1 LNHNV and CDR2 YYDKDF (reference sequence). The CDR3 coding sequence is TGTGCCACCAGTGTAGGGACAGGAGATGAAAAACTGTTTTTT. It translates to CATSVGTGDEKLFF. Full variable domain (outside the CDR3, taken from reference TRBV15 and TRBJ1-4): DAMVIQNPRYQVTQFGKPVTLSCSQTLNHNVMYWYQQKSSQAPKLLFHYYDKDFNNEADTPDNFQSRRPNTSFCFLDIRSPGLGDTAMYLCATSVGTGDEKLFFGSGTQLSVL.

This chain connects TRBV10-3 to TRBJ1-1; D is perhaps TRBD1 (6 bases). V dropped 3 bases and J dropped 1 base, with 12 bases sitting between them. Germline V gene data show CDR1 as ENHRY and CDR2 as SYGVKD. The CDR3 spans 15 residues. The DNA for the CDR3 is TGTGCCATCAGTGAATGGACAGCGGGGAACACTGAAGCTTTCTTT. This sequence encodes CAISEWTAGNTEAFF.

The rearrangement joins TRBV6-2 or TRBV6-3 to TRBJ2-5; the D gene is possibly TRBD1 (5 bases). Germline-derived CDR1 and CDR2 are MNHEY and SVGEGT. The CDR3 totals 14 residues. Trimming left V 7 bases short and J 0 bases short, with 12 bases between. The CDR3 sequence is CASKGAGNQETQYF. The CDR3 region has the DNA TGTGCCAGCAAAGGGGCAGGGAACCAAGAGACCCAGTACTTC.

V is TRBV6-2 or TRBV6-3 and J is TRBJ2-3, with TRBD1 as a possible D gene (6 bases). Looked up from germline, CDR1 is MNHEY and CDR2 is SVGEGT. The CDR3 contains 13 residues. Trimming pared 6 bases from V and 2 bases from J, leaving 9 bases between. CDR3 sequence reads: CASSRDITDTQYF. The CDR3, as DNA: TGTGCCAGCAGCAGGGACATCACAGATACGCAGTATTTT.

CDR3 sequence reads: CASSYDRTGGSGELFF. The CDR3 region has the DNA TGTGCCAGCAGTTACGATCGGACAGGGGGTTCTGGGGAGCTGTTTTTT. The gene calls are TRBV6-2 or TRBV6-3 and TRBJ2-2; 10 positions agree with TRBD1. From germline, CDR1 is MNHEY and CDR2 SVGEGT. V shed 2 bases, J shed 8 bases, and the junction held 8 bases outside the gene matches. This CDR3 has 16 residues.

The CDR3 coding sequence is TGTGCCAGCAGAGAGCTTGCGAACTACAATGAGCAGTTCTTC. It codes for CASRELANYNEQFF. The chain has TRBV2 and TRBJ2-1; no clear D. The CDR3 is 14 residues long. The V and J ends lost 6 bases and 3 bases respectively, with 12 bases between them. Per the germline V gene, CDR1 is SNHLY and CDR2 is FYNNEI.

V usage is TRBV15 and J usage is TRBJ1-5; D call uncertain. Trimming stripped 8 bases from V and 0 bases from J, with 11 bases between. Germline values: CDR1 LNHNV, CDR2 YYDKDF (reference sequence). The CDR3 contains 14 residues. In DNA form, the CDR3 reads TGTGCCACCTGCGAGGGCCTTAGCAATCAGCCCCAGCATTTT. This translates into CATCEGLSNQPQHF.

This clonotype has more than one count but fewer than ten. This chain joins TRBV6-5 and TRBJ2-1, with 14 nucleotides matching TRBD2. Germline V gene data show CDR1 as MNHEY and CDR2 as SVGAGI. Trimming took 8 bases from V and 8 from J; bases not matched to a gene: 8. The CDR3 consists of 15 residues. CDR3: CASVGTSGGGDEQFF. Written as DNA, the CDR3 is TGTGCCAGCGTCGGGACTAGCGGGGGAGGGGATGAGCAGTTCTTC.

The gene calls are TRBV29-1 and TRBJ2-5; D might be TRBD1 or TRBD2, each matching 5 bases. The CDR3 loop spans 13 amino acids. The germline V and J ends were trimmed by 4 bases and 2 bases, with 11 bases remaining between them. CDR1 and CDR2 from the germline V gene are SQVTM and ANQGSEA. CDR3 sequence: CSVGDPVQETQYF. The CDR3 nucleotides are TGCAGCGTTGGGGACCCGGTTCAAGAGACCCAGTACTTC.

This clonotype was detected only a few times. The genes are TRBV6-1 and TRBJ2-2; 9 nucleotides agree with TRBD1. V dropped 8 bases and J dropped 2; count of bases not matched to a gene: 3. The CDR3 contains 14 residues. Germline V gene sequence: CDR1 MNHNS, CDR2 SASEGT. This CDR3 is CASWGQGNTGELFF. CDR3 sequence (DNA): TGTGCCAGCTGGGGACAGGGAAACACCGGGGAGCTGTTTTTT.

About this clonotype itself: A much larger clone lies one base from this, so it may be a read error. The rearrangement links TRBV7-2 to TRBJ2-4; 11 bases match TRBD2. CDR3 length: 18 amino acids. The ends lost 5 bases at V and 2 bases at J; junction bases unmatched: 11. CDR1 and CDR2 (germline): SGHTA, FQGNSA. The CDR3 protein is CASSPLAGGLLTKNIQYF. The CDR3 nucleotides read TGTGCCAGCAGCCCGCTAGCGGGGGGACTTCTAACCAAAAACATTCAGTACTTC. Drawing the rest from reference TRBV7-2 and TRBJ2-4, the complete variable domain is GAGVSQSPSNKVTEKGKDVELRCDPISGHTALYWYRQSLGQGLEFLIYFQGNSAPDKSGLPSDRFSAERTGGSVSTLTIQRTQQEDSAVYLCASSPLAGGLLTKNIQYFGAGTRLSVL.

The CDR3 DNA reads as TGCAGCGTCAAAAAACAGGGGTTCGAAGGGACCCAGTACTTC. Translated, it gives CSVKKQGFEGTQYF. This chain uses TRBV29-1 with TRBJ2-5, with 7 bases lining up with TRBD1. This CDR3 spans 14 amino acids. The germline V gene has CDR1 SQVTM and CDR2 ANQGSEA. V gave up 6 bases and J gave up 7 bases; unmatched junction bases: 14.

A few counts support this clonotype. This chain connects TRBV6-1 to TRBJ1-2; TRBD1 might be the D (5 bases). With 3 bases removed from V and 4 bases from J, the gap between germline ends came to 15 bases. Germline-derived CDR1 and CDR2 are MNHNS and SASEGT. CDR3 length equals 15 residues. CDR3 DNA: TGTGCCAGCAGTGACCCACGAGGAGGGGCCTATGGCTACACCTTC. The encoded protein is CASSDPRGGAYGYTF.

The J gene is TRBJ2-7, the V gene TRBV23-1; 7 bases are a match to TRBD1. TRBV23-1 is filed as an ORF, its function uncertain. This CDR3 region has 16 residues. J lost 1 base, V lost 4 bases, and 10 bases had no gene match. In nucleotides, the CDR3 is TGCGCCAGCAGTCGGGGACAGAGGACAGGTTCCTACGAGCAGTACTTC. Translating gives CASSRGQRTGSYEQYF.

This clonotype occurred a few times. CDR3 sequence (DNA): TGTGCCAGCAGCCAAGAGGCAGGGTGGAACATTCAGTACTTC. This sequence encodes CASSQEAGWNIQYF. The chain combines TRBV14 with TRBJ2-4; the D gene is possibly TRBD1 (5 bases). CDR3 length: 14 residues. V lost 0 bases to trimming and J lost 7 bases, with 10 bases between them. Germline V gives CDR1 SGHDN, CDR2 FVKESK.